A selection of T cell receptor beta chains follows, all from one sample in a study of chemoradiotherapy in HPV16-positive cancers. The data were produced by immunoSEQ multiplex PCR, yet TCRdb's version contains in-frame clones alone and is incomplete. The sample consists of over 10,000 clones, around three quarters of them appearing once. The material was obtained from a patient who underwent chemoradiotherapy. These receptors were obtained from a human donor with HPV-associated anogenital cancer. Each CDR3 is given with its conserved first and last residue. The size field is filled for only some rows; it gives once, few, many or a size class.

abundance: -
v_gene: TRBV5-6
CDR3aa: CASSPRTAFPYGYTF

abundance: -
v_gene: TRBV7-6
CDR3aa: CASSLQLAGNYNEQFF

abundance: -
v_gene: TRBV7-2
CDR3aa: CASSFTGMNTEAFF

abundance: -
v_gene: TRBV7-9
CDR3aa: CASGRPPRGLFTEAFF

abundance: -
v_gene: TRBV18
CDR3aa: CASSAGIVQNTEAFF

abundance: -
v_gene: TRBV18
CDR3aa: CASSPPSPGGYGYTF

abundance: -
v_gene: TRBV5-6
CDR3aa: CASGPLGGGRNGELFF

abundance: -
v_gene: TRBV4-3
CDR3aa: CASSPGGGAVYGYTF

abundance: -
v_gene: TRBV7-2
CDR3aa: CASSLITNYGYTF

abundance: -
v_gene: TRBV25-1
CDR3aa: CASSESVTGLKAFF

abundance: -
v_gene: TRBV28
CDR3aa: CASSQGGPQHF

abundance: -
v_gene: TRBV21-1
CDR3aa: CAAQEQEETQYF

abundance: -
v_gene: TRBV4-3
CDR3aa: CASSQGTRYTEAFF

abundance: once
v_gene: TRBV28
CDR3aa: CASTRPGGRSYEQYF

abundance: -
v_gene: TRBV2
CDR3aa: CASNLGVVEKLFF

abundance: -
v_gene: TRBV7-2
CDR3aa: CASSPGDFQSYTQIMEYF

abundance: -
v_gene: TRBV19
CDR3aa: CASSIRTDYEQYF

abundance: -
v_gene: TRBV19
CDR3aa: CASTRSALNQPQHF

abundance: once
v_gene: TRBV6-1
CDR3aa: CASKGWGDGETQYF

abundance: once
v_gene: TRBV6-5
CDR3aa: CASKTGWNEQFF

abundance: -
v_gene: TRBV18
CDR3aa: CATSGGRQETQYF

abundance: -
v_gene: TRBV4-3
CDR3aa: CASSLGPTYEQYF

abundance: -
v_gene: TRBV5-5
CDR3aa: CASSSGQGVTDTQYF

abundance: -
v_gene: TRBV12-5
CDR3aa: CASGSGQPNEKLFF

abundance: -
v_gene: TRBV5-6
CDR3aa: CASSLWAVQGSSYNSPLHF

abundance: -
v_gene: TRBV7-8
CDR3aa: CASSLDRGYNQPQHF

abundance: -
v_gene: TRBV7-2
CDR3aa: CASSFTSLEQYF

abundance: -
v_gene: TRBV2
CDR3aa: CASSEEGPTEAFF

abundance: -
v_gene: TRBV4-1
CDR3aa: CASSQERPGQGVHHRFF

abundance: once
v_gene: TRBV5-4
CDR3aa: CASSPGSQGDTQYF

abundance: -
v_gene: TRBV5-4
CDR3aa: CASSALGGTTEAFF

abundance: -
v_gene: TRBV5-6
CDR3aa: CASSEQGSYEQYF

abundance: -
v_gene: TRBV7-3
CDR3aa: CASSLGTGSTDTQYF

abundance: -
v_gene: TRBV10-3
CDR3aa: CAIKGSSYEQYF

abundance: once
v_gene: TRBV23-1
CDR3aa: CASSQSRRGADYGYTF

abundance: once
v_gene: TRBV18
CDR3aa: CASSPIAGTGLYGYTF

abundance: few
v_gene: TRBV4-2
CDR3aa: CASSPTPGQDYGYTF

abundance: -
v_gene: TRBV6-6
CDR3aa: CASRATQASGETQYF

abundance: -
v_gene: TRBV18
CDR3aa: CASSPPSGGSGVYEQFF

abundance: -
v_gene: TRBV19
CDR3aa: CASSIPGAGNTEAFF

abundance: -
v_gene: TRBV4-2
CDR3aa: CASSSSLRGSVNTEAFF

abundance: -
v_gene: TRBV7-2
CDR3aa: CASSPGGGRTGELFF

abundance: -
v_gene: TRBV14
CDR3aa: CASSQETRGEQFF

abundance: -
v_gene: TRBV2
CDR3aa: CASSRDRVPDTQYF

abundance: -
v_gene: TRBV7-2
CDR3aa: CASSPRLRTVGAFF